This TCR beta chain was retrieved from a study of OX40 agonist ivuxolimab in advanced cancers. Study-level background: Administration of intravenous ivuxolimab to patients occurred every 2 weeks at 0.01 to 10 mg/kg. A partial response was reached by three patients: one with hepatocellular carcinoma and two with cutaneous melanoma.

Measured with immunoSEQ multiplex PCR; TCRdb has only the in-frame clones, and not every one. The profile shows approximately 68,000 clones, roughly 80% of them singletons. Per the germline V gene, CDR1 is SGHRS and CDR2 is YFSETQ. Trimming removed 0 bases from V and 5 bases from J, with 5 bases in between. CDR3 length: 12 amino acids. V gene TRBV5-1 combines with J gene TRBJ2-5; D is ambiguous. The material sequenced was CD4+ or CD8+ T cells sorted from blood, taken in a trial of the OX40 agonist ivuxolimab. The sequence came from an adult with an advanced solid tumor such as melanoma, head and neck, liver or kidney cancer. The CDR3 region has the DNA TGCGCCAGCAGCTTGGATTTTGAGACCCAGTACTTC. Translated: CASSLDFETQYF.